These 26 T cell receptor beta chains originate from one sample sequenced in a study of blood T cells in healthy people across ages. The second PCR ran about 6 to 12 cycles with a sample-barcoded 5' primer and J-beta primers. MiXCR was run by TCRdb on the 5' RACE reads, yielding one entry per CDR3 protein. The sample has around 1,500,000 distinct CDR3 sequences, under 30% seen once. The sample was blood. These receptors were taken from a woman aged 30 to 39 in good health.

This clonotype was counted ten times or more. The rearrangement joins TRBV7-2 to TRBJ2-7; 9 bases fit TRBD2. The length of the CDR3 is 16 residues. The germline V gene encodes CDR1 SGHTA and CDR2 FQGNSA. Trimming took 5 bases from V and 2 from J; bases not matched to a gene: 10. CDR3 sequence (DNA): TGTGCCAGCAGCCTCGTGGCGAGCGGGAGGCCCTACGAGCAGTACTTC. Amino acids: CASSLVASGRPYEQYF.

This clonotype is a singleton in its sample. The chain is built from TRBV20-1 and TRBJ2-2; either TRBD1 or TRBD2 may supply D (6 bases each). CDR1 is DFQATT and CDR2 is SNEGSKA in the germline V gene (reference sequence). CDR3 length: 16 residues. V gave up 0 bases and J gave up 2 bases, with 13 bases separating them. DNA for the CDR3: TGCAGTGCTAGAGATCGGGGGCCGACCAACACCGGGGAGCTGTTTTTT. It codes for CSARDRGPTNTGELFF.

To note about this clonotype: One end of the junction does not line up with germline, which may come from a read error. J is TRBJ2-3 and V is TRBV12-3 or TRBV12-4; perhaps TRBD2 as D (6 bases). The CDR3 is made up of 14 amino acids. CDR3 region: CVSSFRDPGDTRYF. CDR3 bases: TGTGTCAGCAGTTTCAGGGACCCGGGGGATACGCGGTATTTT.

J is TRBJ2-1 and V is TRBV4-3; 7 bases are shared with TRBD2. Matching the DNA end better, TRBJ2-7 makes the J call doubtful. The germline gives CDR1 LGHNA, CDR2 YSLEER. The CDR3 consists of 17 residues. The CDR3 spells CASSHDTAGSSYNEQYF. The CDR3, as DNA: TGCGCCAGCAGCCACGACACAGCGGGAAGCTCCTACAATGAACAGTACTTC.

J is TRBJ2-3 and V is TRBV27; TRBD1 is a possible D gene (6 bases). Germline CDR1 MNHEY, CDR2 SMNVEV (reference sequence). The CDR3 runs to 16 residues. The V end lost 4 bases, the J end lost 6 bases, and 20 bases lay between the germline ends. The CDR3 region has the DNA TGTGCCAGCAGTTGGGACATTGGGTCTATCATGGATACGCAGTATTTT. It translates to CASSWDIGSIMDTQYF.

Comment on this clonotype: At one end the junction does not follow the germline gene, possibly because of a read error. The chain links TRBV3-1 to TRBJ2-7, with 7 bases fitting TRBD1. The CDR3 covers 14 residues. The germline CDR1 and CDR2 sequences are LGHDT and YNNKEL (reference sequence). CDR3 DNA sequence: TGTGCCGGCAGCCGTCTTACAGGGGCCTACGAGCAGTACTTC. It codes for CAGSRLTGAYEQYF.

The table lists this clonotype with a few counts. The CDR3 DNA sequence: TGTGCCAGCAGCCAAGGACAGGCAGATACGCAGTATTTT. As protein: CASSQGQADTQYF. This chain joins TRBV4-2 and TRBJ2-3; the D gene is possibly TRBD1 (6 bases). Germline CDR1 reads LGHNA; CDR2 reads YNFKEQ. The V end was cut by 1 base, the J end by 4 bases, with 6 bases between. CDR3 length: 13 amino acids.

For the CDR3, the DNA is TGTGCCAGCGGGGCAGGGCCCTATGGCTACACCTTC. This sequence encodes CASGAGPYGYTF. The V gene is TRBV2, the J gene TRBJ1-2, with D possibly TRBD1 on 5 matching bases. V was cut by 8 bases and J by 4 bases, with 11 bases left in between. The CDR3 contains 12 residues. CDR1 and CDR2 from the germline V gene are SNHLY and FYNNEI.

The table lists this clonotype with a count of one. V is TRBV12-5 and J is TRBJ2-1; 8 nucleotides line up with TRBD2. V lost 2 bases and J lost 8; bases outside the gene matches: 5. Germline V lookup: CDR1 LGHNT, CDR2 FRNRAP. The CDR3 contains 14 residues. The CDR3 sequence is CASGLPTGGHEQFF. The CDR3 DNA reads TGTGCTAGTGGTTTGCCCACGGGAGGGCATGAGCAGTTCTTC.

In DNA form, the CDR3 reads TGCAGTGCTAGAGGGGGCCACAATCAGCCCCAGCATTTT. It is translated as CSARGGHNQPQHF. This chain connects TRBV20-1 to TRBJ1-5, with TRBD1 as a possible D gene (5 bases). This CDR3 has 13 residues. Trimming took 1 base from V and 3 from J, leaving 7 bases between them. From germline, CDR1 is DFQATT and CDR2 SNEGSKA (reference sequence).

This clonotype was counted between two and nine times. This sequence joins TRBV28 and TRBJ2-1; weak D call: TRBD2 (6 bases). The V end was cut by 3 bases, the J end by 6 bases, with 12 bases between. This CDR3 has 14 residues. Germline V gives CDR1 MDHEN, CDR2 SYDVKM. The CDR3 nucleotides are TGTGCCAGCAGTTTCTGGGGAGCGGGCAATGAGCAGTTCTTC. Encoded protein: CASSFWGAGNEQFF.

This clonotype was detected a few times. The chain combines TRBV20-1 with TRBJ2-3; 10 nucleotides line up with TRBD2. Germline CDR1 DFQATT, CDR2 SNEGSKA (reference sequence). This CDR3 has 16 amino acids. V lost 1 base, J lost 2 bases, and 6 bases stayed unmatched. The CDR3: CSARGASGGLTDTQYF. The CDR3 region has the DNA TGCAGTGCTAGAGGGGCTAGCGGGGGCCTCACAGATACGCAGTATTTT.

The V and J genes are TRBV15 and TRBJ1-5, with no clear D. The CDR3 length is 15 residues. Deletions cut 6 bases from V and 2 bases from J, with 14 bases between. Germline lookup yields CDR1 LNHNV and CDR2 YYDKDF (reference sequence). The CDR3 reads CATRKRGDRNQPQHF. The CDR3 coding sequence is TGTGCCACCAGGAAACGTGGGGATCGCAATCAGCCCCAGCATTTT.

As to this clonotype: A much larger clone differs by one base, so this may be a read error. V usage is TRBV9 and J usage is TRBJ2-1, with D perhaps matching TRBD2 (7 bases). Per the germline V gene, CDR1 is SGDLS and CDR2 is YYNGEE. V lost 6 bases, J lost 7 bases, and 23 bases lay in between. CDR3 length: 16 residues. CDR3 residues: CASNSRGGTPGNEQFF. The DNA for the CDR3 is TGTGCCAGCAACTCGAGGGGGGGGACTCCTGGAAATGAGCAGTTCTTC.

Worth noting for this clonotype: A much larger clonotype is one base distant, so this may be a read error. The chain links TRBV7-2 to TRBJ2-7; tentatively, D is TRBD2 (5 bases). CDR3 length: 13 residues. Germline CDR1 is SGHTA and CDR2 is FQGNSA. V was pared by 5 bases and J by 5 bases, with 13 bases between. The CDR3 loop reads CASSNTRRDEQYF. The CDR3 DNA follows: TGTGCCAGCAGCAACACTAGGCGAGACGAGCAGTACTTC.

This clonotype came up a few times. The chain employs TRBV7-8 and TRBJ1-1; possibly TRBD1 for D (5 bases). This CDR3 comprises 16 residues. Germline CDR1 reads SGHVS; CDR2 reads FQNEAQ. The V gene lost 1 base and the J gene lost 5 bases, with 17 bases spanning the gap. The chain's CDR3 is CASSLVSLTKGTEAFF. The DNA of the CDR3 is TGTGCCAGCAGCTTAGTAAGTCTGACCAAGGGGACTGAAGCTTTCTTT.

This clonotype came up many times. The chain couples TRBV7-9 to TRBJ1-5; no definite D call. Germline CDR1 and CDR2: SEHNR and FQNEAQ (reference sequence). The CDR3 covers 15 residues. V was cut by 2 bases and J by 0 bases, with 8 bases left in between. CDR3 protein: CASSLSGDSNQPQHF. CDR3 in DNA: TGTGCCAGCAGCTTATCCGGGGATAGCAATCAGCCCCAGCATTTT.

This clonotype was picked up a small number of times. This chain links TRBV28 with TRBJ2-5; a weak D match, TRBD1 (5 bases). Germline V gene sequence: CDR1 MDHEN, CDR2 SYDVKM. The CDR3 contains 12 residues. V was shortened by 4 bases and J by 5 bases, with 8 bases between the two germline ends. The CDR3 DNA reads as TGTGCCAGCAGTTCAGGGATGGAGACCCAGTACTTC. Amino acid sequence: CASSSGMETQYF.

There are many counts of this clonotype. One end of the junction is discordant with germline, which a read error may explain. The chain recombines TRBV5-1 with TRBJ1-2; 8 bases line up with TRBD1. Germline CDR1 is SGHRS and CDR2 is YFSETQ. This CDR3 contains 15 residues. CDR3 region: CASSLGQGGNYGYTF. CDR3 DNA sequence: TGTGCCAGCAGTTTAGGACAGGGCGGTAACTATGGCTACACCTTC.

V and J are TRBV21-1 and TRBJ1-2; TRBD1, the D gene given by the table, was not confirmed from the DNA. TRBV21-1 is an annotated pseudogene. This CDR3 spans 17 amino acids. DNA for the CDR3: TGTGCCAGCAGCAAAGGTTCCCGGGGCCAGTTTAACTATGGCTACACCTTC. Amino acid sequence: CASSKGSRGQFNYGYTF.

This clonotype was seen a few times. The chain combines TRBV5-1 with TRBJ2-5, with TRBD1 as a possible D gene (5 bases). Trimming stripped 3 bases from V and 5 bases from J, with 23 bases between. The CDR3 loop spans 17 amino acids. Germline V gene lookup returns CDR1 SGHRS and CDR2 YFSETQ. This chain's CDR3 is CASSSPVGAAIEETQYF. The CDR3, as DNA: TGCGCCAGCAGCTCGCCGGTTGGGGCCGCTATCGAGGAGACCCAGTACTTC.

Comment on this clonotype: At one of its ends the junction is not consistent with the germline gene, which may arise from a read error. This sequence joins TRBV15 and TRBJ2-3; D call uncertain. The CDR3 has 14 amino acids. CDR1 is LNHNV, CDR2 YYDKDF, per germline (reference sequence). Here the CDR3 DNA reads TGTGCCACCAGCAGAGATCCGGGCACATATACGCAGTATTTT. It is translated as CATSRDPGTYTQYF.

The sample holds a few counts of this clonotype. The chain carries TRBV5-1 and TRBJ2-7; 10 bases map to TRBD2. From germline, CDR1 is SGHRS and CDR2 YFSETQ. The CDR3 runs to 17 residues. V gave up 0 bases and J gave up 4 bases; unmatched junction bases: 10. The CDR3 loop is CASSLAPSGGNYYEQYF. The CDR3 DNA is TGCGCCAGCAGCTTGGCCCCTAGCGGGGGTAATTATTACGAGCAGTACTTC.

Details on this clonotype: The junction does not match germline at one end; this may be a read error. J is TRBJ2-7 and V is TRBV2; D unclear. This CDR3 has 13 residues. Germline assignment: CDR1 SNHLY and CDR2 FYNNEI. As DNA, the CDR3 is TGTGCCAGCAGTGAATACGGTCTCTACGGGCAGTACTTC. Its translation: CASSEYGLYGQYF. Variable domain in full (rest from reference TRBV2 and TRBJ2-7): EPEVTQTPSHQVTQMGQEVILRCVPISNHLYFYWYRQILGQKVEFLVSFYNNEISEKSEIFDDQFSVERPDGSNFTLKIRSTKLEDSAMYFCASSEYGLYGQYFGPGTRLTVT.

The chain recombines TRBV5-1 with TRBJ2-5, with a tentative D call TRBD2 (6 bases). Between the trimmed V and J ends, which lost 0 bases and 11 bases, there was a span of 17 bases. CDR3 size: 14 residues. Germline CDR1 and CDR2: SGHRS and YFSETQ. The CDR3 region is CASSLGSFTGEQYF. The DNA for the CDR3 is TGCGCCAGCAGCTTGGGGTCATTCACGGGGGAGCAGTACTTC.

A word on this clonotype: A read error may explain this, as a much larger clone is one base away. This sequence joins TRBV28 and TRBJ2-7; D gene unclear. Germline-derived CDR1 and CDR2 are MDHEN and SYDVKM. V lost 11 bases, J lost 1 base, and 15 bases lay in between. This CDR3 spans 13 amino acids. The CDR3 nucleotides read TGTGCCGGCGATTCCGACCAATCCTACGAGCAGTACTTC. Amino acid sequence: CAGDSDQSYEQYF.